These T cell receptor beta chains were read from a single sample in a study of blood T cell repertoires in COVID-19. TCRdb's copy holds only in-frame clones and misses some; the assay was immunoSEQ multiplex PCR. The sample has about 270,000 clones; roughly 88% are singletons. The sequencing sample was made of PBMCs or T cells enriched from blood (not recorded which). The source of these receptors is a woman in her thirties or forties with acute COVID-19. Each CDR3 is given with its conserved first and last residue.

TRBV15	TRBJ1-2	CATSRDWQGPHYGYTF
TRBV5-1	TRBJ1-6	CASSLDGGNSPLHF
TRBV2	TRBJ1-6	CASTDSITSYNSPLHF
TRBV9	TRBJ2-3	CASSPGEGYTDTQYF
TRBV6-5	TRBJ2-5	CASSYPILAGEETQYF
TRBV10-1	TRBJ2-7	CASSEKPSGSPTFYEQYF
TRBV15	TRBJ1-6	CATSRRDRDSPLHF
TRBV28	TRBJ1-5	CASSHEDYSNQPQHF
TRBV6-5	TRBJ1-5	CASRDTGVSNQPQHF
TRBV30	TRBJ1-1	CAWALRTALNTEAFF
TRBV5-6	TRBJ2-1	CASSSRRAAYNEQFF
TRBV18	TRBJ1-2	CASSHRDSYGYTF
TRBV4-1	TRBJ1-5	CASSQAGAGNQPQHF
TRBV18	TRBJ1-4	CASSPDGSQGKLFF
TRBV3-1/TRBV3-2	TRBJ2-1	CASSQSAAGAYNEQFF
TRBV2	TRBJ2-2	CASSERRNTGELFF
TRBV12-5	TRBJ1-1	CASGTGQGGTEAFF
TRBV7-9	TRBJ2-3	CASSLGGVFADTQYF
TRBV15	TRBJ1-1	CATSRDSGNTEAFF
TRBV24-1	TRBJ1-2	CATSDLEQIYGYTF
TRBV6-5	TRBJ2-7	CASRSGTPSYEQYF
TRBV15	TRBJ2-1	CATSRDRTRQSSYNEQFF
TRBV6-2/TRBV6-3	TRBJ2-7	CASSSRLAGFYEQYF
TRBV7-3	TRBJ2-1	CASSTPTGDRFF
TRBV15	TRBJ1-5	CATSRGQGGAYSNQPQHF
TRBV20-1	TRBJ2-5	CSARPHETQYF
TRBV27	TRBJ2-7	CASSFSLGSSYEQYF
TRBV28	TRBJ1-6	CAGAPGGGRGSPLHF
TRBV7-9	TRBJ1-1	CASSSRLGGLTEAFF
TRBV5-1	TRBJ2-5	CASSGASGQETQYF
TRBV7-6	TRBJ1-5	CASSLVQGGSQPQHF
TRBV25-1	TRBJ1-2	CASSVQGQLANYGYTF
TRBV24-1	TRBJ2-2	CATSVEGGTGELFF
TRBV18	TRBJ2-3	CASSPPPRTSGGSWVLPDTQYF
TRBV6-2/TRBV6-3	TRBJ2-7	CASSSLDGGLLYEQYF
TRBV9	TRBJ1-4	CASSVGDRSTNEKLFF
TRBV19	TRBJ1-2	CASSIGDRGRHGYTF
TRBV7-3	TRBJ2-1	CASSPQPLAGVMSEQFF
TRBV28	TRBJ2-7	CASSLSSGSPYEQYF
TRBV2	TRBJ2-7	CASSRAYQIYEQYF
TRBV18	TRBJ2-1	CASSPPGRDYNEQFF
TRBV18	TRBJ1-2	CASSLVPVGSGTNYGYTF
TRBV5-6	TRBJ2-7	CASSWGTGTGFYEQYF
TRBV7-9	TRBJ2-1	CASSLPRLAGVHNEQFF
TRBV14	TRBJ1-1	CASSRAVLSGKSGTEAFF
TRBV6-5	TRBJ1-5	CASSPQAGPQPQHF
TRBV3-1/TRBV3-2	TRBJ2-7	CASSSGLLLYEQYF
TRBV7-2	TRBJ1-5	CASSRRQDVNQPQHF
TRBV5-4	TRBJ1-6	CASSLEGQGTSPLHF
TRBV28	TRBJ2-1	CASSLSGRDISYNEQFF